These 30 T cell receptor beta chains originate from one sample sequenced in a study of shared clonotypes between healthy human individuals. Sequenced by immunoSEQ multiplex PCR; TCRdb stores in-frame clones only, minus some. The sample holds a few hundred thousand clones, approximately 77% seen once. Sequenced material: PBMCs. The origin of the receptors is a woman between 35 and 50 years old in good health. Some clones in this sample may be carry-over from other donors' samples.

The rearrangement joins TRBV9 to TRBJ2-1; TRBD2 aligns across 12 bases. This CDR3 comprises 16 residues. V lost 3 bases to trimming and J lost 5 bases; unmatched junction nucleotides: 6. The germline CDR1 and CDR2 sequences are SGDLS and YYNGEE. The CDR3 is CASSAGLAGYNNEQFF. The CDR3 nucleotides read TGTGCCAGCAGCGCCGGACTAGCGGGATACAACAATGAGCAGTTCTTC.

The chain links TRBV19 to TRBJ1-2; TRBD1 agrees at 8 bases. This CDR3 has 15 residues. In germline, CDR1 is LNHDA, CDR2 SQIVND (reference sequence). V gave up 6 bases and J gave up 7 bases; unmatched junction bases: 13. CDR3 nucleotide sequence: TGTGCCAGTAGAGACCACGGACAGGGATTTGTTGGCTACACCTTC. Translation: CASRDHGQGFVGYTF.

This chain uses TRBV25-1 with TRBJ2-2; the match to TRBD2 covers 7 bases. Germline trimming cut 2 bases from V and 7 bases from J; bases unmatched to any gene: 7. Per the germline V gene, CDR1 is MGHDK and CDR2 is SYGVNS. This CDR3 has 15 residues. The CDR3 sequence: CASSEAGDSVGELFF. CDR3 coding DNA: TGTGCCAGCAGTGAAGCGGGAGATTCGGTCGGGGAGCTGTTTTTT.

The J gene is TRBJ2-7, the V gene TRBV7-2; TRBD2 is a possible D gene (6 bases). This CDR3 spans 14 amino acids. CDR1 and CDR2 from the germline V gene are SGHTA and FQGNSA. The germline V and J ends were trimmed by 3 bases and 6 bases, with 15 bases remaining between them. CDR3 in DNA: TGTGCCAGCAGCTTCCGGGACTCTGGGGCCGAGCAGTACTTC. The encoded protein is CASSFRDSGAEQYF.

As DNA, the CDR3 is TGCGCCAGCAGCCAAGATTTGGGTTCTGAAAAACTGTTTTTT. Translating gives CASSQDLGSEKLFF. J is TRBJ1-4 and V is TRBV4-3; D gene ambiguous. Germline V gene sequence: CDR1 LGHNA, CDR2 YSLEER. The V and J ends lost 0 bases and 7 bases respectively, with 9 bases between them. This CDR3 is 14 amino acids long.

This rearrangement joins TRBV7-9 to TRBJ1-1; tentatively, D is TRBD1 (5 bases). V dropped 1 base and J dropped 2 bases, with 20 bases sitting between them. The CDR3 runs to 18 residues. From germline, CDR1 is SEHNR and CDR2 FQNEAQ (reference sequence). CDR3 residues: CASSLVTKLPGGNTEAFF. The CDR3, as DNA: TGTGCCAGCAGCTTAGTAACTAAACTTCCCGGGGGAAACACTGAAGCTTTCTTT.

V is TRBV5-4 and J is TRBJ1-4; possible D gene TRBD1, 5 bases. This CDR3 has 14 amino acids. V was clipped by 3 bases and J by 3 bases, with 9 bases between them. The germline V gene has CDR1 SGHNT and CDR2 YYREEE (reference sequence). The CDR3: CASSWDRSNEKLFF. CDR3 DNA: TGTGCCAGCAGCTGGGACCGATCTAATGAAAAACTGTTTTTT.

To note about this clone: A read error may be the cause here, since a much bigger clone is one base away. The V call is TRBV30, the J call TRBJ1-1; no firm D call. Per the germline V gene, CDR1 is GTSNPN and CDR2 is SVGIG (reference sequence). CDR3 length equals 12 residues. For the CDR3, the DNA is TGTGCCCGGAGTCGACAGAACACTGAAGCTTTCTTT. Its translation: CARSRQNTEAFF.

The CDR3 sequence: CSAGRGGAEGYTF. In DNA form, the CDR3 reads TGCAGCGCCGGCCGAGGGGGGGCGGAGGGCTACACCTTC. V gene TRBV29-1 combines with J gene TRBJ1-2; perhaps TRBD1 as D (6 bases). Per the germline V gene, CDR1 is SQVTM and CDR2 is ANQGSEA. This CDR3 is built from 13 residues. V lost 7 bases, J lost 8 bases, and 20 bases lay in between.

The V gene is TRBV29-1, the J gene TRBJ2-7; 11 nucleotides align to TRBD2. V lost 7 bases to trimming and J lost 3 bases; unmatched junction nucleotides: 5. The CDR3 sequence is 13 residues long. Germline assignment: CDR1 SQVTM and CDR2 ANQGSEA. Here the CDR3 DNA reads TGCAGCGCCCGCGGGACTAGCGGCTACGAGCAGTACTTC. Translated, it gives CSARGTSGYEQYF.

In the case of this clone: A far more abundant clone sits one base away, making this likely a read error. V gene TRBV4-3 combines with J gene TRBJ2-2; TRBD2 might be the D (5 bases). The germline V gene has CDR1 LGHNA and CDR2 YSLEER. The length of the CDR3 is 13 residues. CDR3: CASSQELSGEPFF. The CDR3 region has the DNA TGCGCCAGCAGCCAGGAACTCTCCGGGGAGCCGTTTTTT.

The CDR3 DNA reads as TGTGCCTACCAAGCGGATAGCACAGATACGCAGTATTTT. Protein product: CAYQADSTDTQYF. This rearrangement joins TRBV30 to TRBJ2-3, with D perhaps matching TRBD2 (5 bases). CDR1 and CDR2 (germline): GTSNPN, SVGIG (reference sequence). V lost 7 bases to trimming and J lost 0 bases, with 11 bases between them. The length of the CDR3 is 13 residues.

As for this clone: This could be a read error, since a much larger clone is one nucleotide away. The gene calls are TRBV28 and TRBJ2-4; a possible D gene is TRBD2 (5 bases). This CDR3 is 15 amino acids long. Germline V gene lookup returns CDR1 MDHEN and CDR2 SYDVKM. CDR3 DNA: TGTACCAGCAGTCCCTCCGGGGTACTAAAAAACATTCAGTACTTC. Its translation is CTSSPSGVLKNIQYF.

Turning to this clone: A far larger clone is a single base away, which makes a read error likely. The rearrangement uses TRBV29-1 and TRBJ2-1; 10 nucleotides match TRBD1. Germline CDR1 and CDR2: SQVTM and ANQGSEA. With V trimmed by 7 bases and J by 6 bases, 6 bases remained unmatched. The CDR3 has 13 residues. CDR3 sequence reads: CSAGTGVVNEQFF. The DNA of the CDR3 is TGCAGCGCCGGGACAGGGGTGGTCAATGAGCAGTTCTTC.

This clone has only one observation. A far larger clone is a single base away, which makes a read error likely. The chain uses TRBV2 and TRBJ2-3; D gene ambiguous. CDR1 is SNHLY and CDR2 is FYNNEI in the germline V gene. The CDR3 contains 14 residues. Here the CDR3 DNA reads TGTACCAGCAGAGGCGTTTTCGAGTCAGATACGCAGTATTTT. Its protein is CTSRGVFESDTQYF. Based on the CDR3 plus reference TRBV2 and TRBJ2-3, the full variable domain is EPEVTQTPSHQVTQMGQEVILRCVPISNHLYFYWYRQILGQKVEFLVSFYNNEISEKSEIFDDQFSVERPDGSNFTLKIRSTKLEDSAMYFCTSRGVFESDTQYFGPGTRLTVL.

For this clone: Just one base apart from a much larger clone, this may be a read error. The genes are TRBV7-2 and TRBJ2-3; unclear D gene. The CDR3 sequence is 14 residues long. The germline CDR1 and CDR2 sequences are SGHTA and FQGNSA. V lost 1 base, J lost 1 base, and 6 bases lay in between. The CDR3 nucleotides read TGTGCCAGCAGCTTAGGGTGGGGCACAGATACGCAGTATTTT. Amino acid sequence: CASSLGWGTDTQYF. Filled out from reference TRBV7-2 and TRBJ2-3, the complete variable domain reads GAGVSQSPSNKVTEKGKDVELRCDPISGHTALYWYRQSLGQGLEFLIYFQGNSAPDKSGLPSDRFSAERTGGSVSTLTIQRTQQEDSAVYLCASSLGWGTDTQYFGPGTRLTVL.

In regard to this clone: This may be a read error: a much more frequent sequence differs by one nucleotide. The J gene is TRBJ2-7, the V gene TRBV6-5; D unresolved. Germline CDR1 reads MNHEY; CDR2 reads SVGAGI. This CDR3 region has 13 residues. The CDR3 loop is CASSLGRAYGQYF. The CDR3 DNA is TGTGCCAGCAGCCTCGGACGGGCCTACGGGCAGTACTTC.

The V and J genes are TRBV7-8 and TRBJ2-5; D not resolved. Trimming shortened V by 2 bases and J by 2 bases, and 12 bases separated the two germline ends. Germline V gene sequence: CDR1 SGHVS, CDR2 FQNEAQ. This CDR3 is 15 amino acids long. CDR3 coding DNA: TGTGCCAGCAGCTTAAACACCGCCTCGCAAGAGACCCAGTACTTC. Translated, it gives CASSLNTASQETQYF.

The CDR3 here is CASSLEGQPQHF. Written as DNA, the CDR3 is TGTGCCAGCAGCTTAGAGGGACAGCCCCAGCATTTT. The rearrangement joins TRBV11-2 to TRBJ1-5, with D unclear. CDR1 and CDR2 from the germline V gene are SGHAT and FQNNGV. V was trimmed by 0 bases and J by 7 bases, leaving 4 bases between them. The CDR3 consists of 12 residues.

The chain's CDR3 is CASKTTGASNEKLFF. The CDR3, as DNA: TGTGCCAGCAAGACGACAGGGGCGTCTAATGAAAAACTGTTTTTT. The V and J genes are TRBV2 and TRBJ1-4; 8 nucleotides align to TRBD1. There are 15 residues in the CDR3. CDR1 is SNHLY, CDR2 FYNNEI, per germline. The trim removed 7 bases at V and 3 bases at J, leaving 7 bases unmatched. Together with reference TRBV2 and TRBJ1-4, the CDR3 gives the full variable domain: EPEVTQTPSHQVTQMGQEVILRCVPISNHLYFYWYRQILGQKVEFLVSFYNNEISEKSEIFDDQFSVERPDGSNFTLKIRSTKLEDSAMYFCASKTTGASNEKLFFGSGTQLSVL.

This chain joins TRBV5-4 and TRBJ2-3; D is possibly TRBD1 (6 bases). The germline gives CDR1 SGHNT, CDR2 YYREEE (reference sequence). The CDR3 extends over 16 amino acids. The ends were cut back, 0 bases at V and 3 bases at J, with 14 bases in the middle. In DNA, the CDR3 is TGTGCCAGCAGCTTGGCGTTCGTGACAGGAACAGATACGCAGTATTTT. It is translated as CASSLAFVTGTDTQYF.

This clone was observed a single time. The chain combines TRBV19 with TRBJ2-5; 11 bases agree with TRBD2. Germline CDR1 and CDR2: LNHDA and SQIVND (reference sequence). This CDR3 has 16 amino acids. With V trimmed by 1 base and J by 1 base, 2 bases remained unmatched. The DNA for the CDR3 is TGTGCCAGTAGTATAGGAGGACTAGCGGGCCAAGAGACCCAGTACTTC. Translation: CASSIGGLAGQETQYF. The whole variable domain, remainder taken from reference TRBV19 and TRBJ2-5, is DGGITQSPKYLFRKEGQNVTLSCEQNLNHDAMYWYRQDPGQGLRLIYYSQIVNDFQKGDIAEGYSVSREKKESFPLTVTSAQKNPTAFYLCASSIGGLAGQETQYFGPGTRLLVL.

The rearrangement uses TRBV27 and TRBJ2-6; the D is unclear. V was cut by 0 bases and J by 0 bases, with 9 bases left in between. Germline values: CDR1 MNHEY, CDR2 SMNVEV (reference sequence). CDR3 length: 17 residues. The CDR3 DNA follows: TGTGCCAGCAGTTTATCGATTTACGACTCTGGGGCCAACGTCCTGACTTTC. Amino acid sequence: CASSLSIYDSGANVLTF.

The count of this clone is one. The V and J genes are TRBV4-3 and TRBJ2-1; unclear D gene. Trimming took off 6 bases at V and 8 bases at J, with 14 bases between the two ends. CDR3 length equals 13 residues. CDR1 is LGHNA and CDR2 is YSLEER in the germline V gene. The CDR3 loop is CASRRSSAYEQFF. CDR3 sequence (DNA): TGCGCCAGCAGGCGTTCTTCTGCCTATGAGCAGTTCTTC.

This clone appeared once. V gene TRBV30 combines with J gene TRBJ1-1; unclear D gene. V was shortened by 1 base and J by 0 bases, with 15 bases between the two germline ends. The germline V gene encodes CDR1 GTSNPN and CDR2 SVGIG (reference sequence). There are 16 residues in the CDR3. This chain's CDR3 is CAWSGWSLGMNTEAFF. The CDR3 DNA reads as TGTGCCTGGAGTGGATGGAGTTTGGGCATGAACACTGAAGCTTTCTTT.

The rearrangement joins TRBV9 to TRBJ1-1; D is uncertain. V was trimmed by 4 bases and J by 6 bases, leaving 10 bases between them. This CDR3 region has 12 residues. Germline CDR1 reads SGDLS; CDR2 reads YYNGEE. Here the CDR3 reads CASSSAGAEAFF. As DNA, the CDR3 is TGTGCCAGCAGCTCTGCAGGAGCTGAAGCTTTCTTT.

This clone was seen more than once but under ten times. The gene calls are TRBV28 and TRBJ2-1; TRBD1 matches at 8 bases. This CDR3 has 13 residues. Trimming at V came to 6 bases and at J to 7 bases, leaving 5 bases not matched to a gene. Germline V gives CDR1 MDHEN, CDR2 SYDVKM. CDR3 loop: CASSQGARNEQFF. CDR3 sequence (DNA): TGTGCCAGCAGCCAGGGGGCGCGAAATGAGCAGTTCTTC.

This clone was detected once. The rearrangement uses TRBV27 and TRBJ2-7; TRBD2 matches at 9 bases. The length of the CDR3 is 17 residues. The V gene end was trimmed by 5 bases and the J gene end by 5 bases; junction bases not matched to a gene: 16. Germline CDR1 MNHEY, CDR2 SMNVEV (reference sequence). DNA for the CDR3: TGTGCCAGCAGTCAGGACAAGTACGGGACTAGCTACGACGAGCAGTACTTC. This codes for CASSQDKYGTSYDEQYF.

The chain recombines TRBV5-8 with TRBJ1-1, with TRBD1 as a possible D gene (6 bases). V was cut by 4 bases and J by 4 bases, with 17 bases left in between. The CDR3 is 15 residues long. Germline V lookup: CDR1 SGHTS, CDR2 YDEGEE. The CDR3 protein is CASSRRGGSATEAFF. CDR3 coding DNA: TGTGCCAGCAGCCGCAGGGGAGGTTCGGCCACTGAAGCTTTCTTT.

The V and J genes are TRBV28 and TRBJ1-4, with D unresolved. Germline-derived CDR1 and CDR2 are MDHEN and SYDVKM. The CDR3 is 15 amino acids. Trimming took off 2 bases at V and 0 bases at J, with 7 bases between the two ends. The CDR3 DNA reads as TGTGCCAGCAGTTTACGGGGATCAACTAATGAAAAACTGTTTTTT. As protein: CASSLRGSTNEKLFF.